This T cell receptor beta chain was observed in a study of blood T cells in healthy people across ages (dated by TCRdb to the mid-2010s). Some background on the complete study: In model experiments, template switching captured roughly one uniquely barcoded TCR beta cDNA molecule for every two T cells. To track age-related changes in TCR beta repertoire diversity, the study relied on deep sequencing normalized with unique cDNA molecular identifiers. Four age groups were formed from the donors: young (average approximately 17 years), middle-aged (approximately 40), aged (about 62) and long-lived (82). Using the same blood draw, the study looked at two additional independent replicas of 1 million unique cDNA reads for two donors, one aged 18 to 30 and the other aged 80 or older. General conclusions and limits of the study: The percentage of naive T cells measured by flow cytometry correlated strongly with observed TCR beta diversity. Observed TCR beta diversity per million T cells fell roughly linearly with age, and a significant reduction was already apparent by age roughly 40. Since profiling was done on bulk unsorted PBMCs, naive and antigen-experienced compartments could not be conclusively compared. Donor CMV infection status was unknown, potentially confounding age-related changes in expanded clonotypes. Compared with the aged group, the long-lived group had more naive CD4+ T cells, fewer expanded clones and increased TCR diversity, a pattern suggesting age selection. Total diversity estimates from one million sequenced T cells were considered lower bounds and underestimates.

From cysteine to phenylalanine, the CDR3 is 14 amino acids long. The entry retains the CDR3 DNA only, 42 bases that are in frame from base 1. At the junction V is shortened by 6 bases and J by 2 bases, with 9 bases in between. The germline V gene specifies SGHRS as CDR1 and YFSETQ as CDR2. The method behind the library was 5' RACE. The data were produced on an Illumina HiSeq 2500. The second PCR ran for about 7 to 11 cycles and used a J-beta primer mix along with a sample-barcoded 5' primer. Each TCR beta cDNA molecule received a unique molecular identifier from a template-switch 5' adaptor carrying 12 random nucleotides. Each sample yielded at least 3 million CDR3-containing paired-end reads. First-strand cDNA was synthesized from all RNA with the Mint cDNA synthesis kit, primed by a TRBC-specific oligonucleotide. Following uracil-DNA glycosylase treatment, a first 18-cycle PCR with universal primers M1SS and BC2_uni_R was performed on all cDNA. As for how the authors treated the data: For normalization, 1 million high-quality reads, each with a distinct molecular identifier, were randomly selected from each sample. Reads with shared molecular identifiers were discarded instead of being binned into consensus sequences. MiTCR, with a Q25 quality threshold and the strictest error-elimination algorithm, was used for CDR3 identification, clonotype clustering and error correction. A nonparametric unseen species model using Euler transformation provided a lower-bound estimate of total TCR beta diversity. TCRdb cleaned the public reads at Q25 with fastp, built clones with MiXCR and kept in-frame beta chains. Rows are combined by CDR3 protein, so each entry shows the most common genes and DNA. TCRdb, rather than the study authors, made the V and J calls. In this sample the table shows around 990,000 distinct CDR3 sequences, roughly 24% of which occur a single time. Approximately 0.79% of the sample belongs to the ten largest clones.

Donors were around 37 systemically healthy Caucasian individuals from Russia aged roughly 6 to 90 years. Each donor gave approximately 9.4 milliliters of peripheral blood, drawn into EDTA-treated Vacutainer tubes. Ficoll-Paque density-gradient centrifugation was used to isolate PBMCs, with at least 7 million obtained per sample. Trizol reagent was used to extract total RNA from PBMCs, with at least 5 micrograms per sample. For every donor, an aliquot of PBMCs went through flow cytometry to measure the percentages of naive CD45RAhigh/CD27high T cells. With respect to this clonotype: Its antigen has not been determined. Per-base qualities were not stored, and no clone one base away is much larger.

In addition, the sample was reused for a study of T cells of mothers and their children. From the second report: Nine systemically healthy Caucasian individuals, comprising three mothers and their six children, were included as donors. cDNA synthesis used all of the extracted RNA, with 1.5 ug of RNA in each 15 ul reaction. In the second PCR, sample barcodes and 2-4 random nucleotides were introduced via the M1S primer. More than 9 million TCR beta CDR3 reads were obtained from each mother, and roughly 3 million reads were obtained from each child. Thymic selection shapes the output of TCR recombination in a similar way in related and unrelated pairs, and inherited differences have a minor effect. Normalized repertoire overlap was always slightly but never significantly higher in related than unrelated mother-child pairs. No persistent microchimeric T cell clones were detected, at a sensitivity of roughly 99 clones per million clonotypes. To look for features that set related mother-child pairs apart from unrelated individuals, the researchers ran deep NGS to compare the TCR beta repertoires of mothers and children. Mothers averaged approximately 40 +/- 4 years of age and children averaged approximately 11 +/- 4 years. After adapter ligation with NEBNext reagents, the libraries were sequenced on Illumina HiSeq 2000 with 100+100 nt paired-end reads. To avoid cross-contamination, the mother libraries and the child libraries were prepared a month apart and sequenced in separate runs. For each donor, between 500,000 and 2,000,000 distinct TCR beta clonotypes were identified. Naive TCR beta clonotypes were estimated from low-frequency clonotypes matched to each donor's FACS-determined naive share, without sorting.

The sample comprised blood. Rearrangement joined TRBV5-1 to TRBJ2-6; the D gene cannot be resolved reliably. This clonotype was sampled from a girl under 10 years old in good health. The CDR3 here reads CASMVEAGANVLTF. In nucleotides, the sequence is TGCGCCAGCATGGTAGAGGCTGGGGCCAACGTCCTGACTTTC.